This T cell receptor beta chain was profiled in a study of Graves' ophthalmopathy and Graves' hyperthyroidism (dated by TCRdb to 2017 to 2018). Regarding the complete study: Peripheral blood was collected at initial diagnosis, prior to any treatment. TCR beta repertoire signatures were used to distinguish Graves' ophthalmopathy from Graves' hyperthyroidism and to predict progression to ophthalmopathy. T-cell repertoires of thyroid tissue and blood were compared in more than 5 hyperthyroidism patients. After sampling, hyperthyroidism patients received methimazole starting at 30 mg daily, and ophthalmopathy patients received high-dose intravenous methylprednisolone. The independent validation cohort included under 20 hyperthyroidism patients plus 17 patients who later progressed from hyperthyroidism to ophthalmopathy. To explore V-J signatures that separate ophthalmopathy from hyperthyroidism, a discovery set of approximately 100 patients was enrolled, consisting of about 43 with ophthalmopathy and around 57 with stable hyperthyroidism. The roughly 91 discovery patients were randomly divided into training and test sets at a 7:3 ratio. In total, 135 blood samples were TCR-sequenced: 40 to 45 ophthalmopathy, some 75 hyperthyroidism and some 17 hyperthyroidism-to-ophthalmopathy patients. Results and caveats for the whole study, not just this receptor: No statistical method was used to predetermine the sample size, and group allocation was not hidden from the investigators. Most expanded thyroid clonotypes with a frequency above 0.001 also appeared in blood, which suggests that blood repertoires may reflect the immune response in the thyroid. In validation, the model predicted ophthalmopathy progression with about 70% sensitivity and about 73% specificity; some twelve predicted patients were CT-confirmed with GO in a median of approximately 6.5 months. In cross-validation, the 13-signature model distinguished ophthalmopathy from stable hyperthyroidism with less than 90% sensitivity and 81.08% specificity, while in the test set the corresponding values were about 79% and 69%.

Ophthalmopathy patients were characterized by moderately to severely active disease, a Clinical Activity Score of at least 3, a NOSPECS grade of at least 4, and a disease duration under 3 months. Patients with other autoimmune diseases, uncontrolled infections, pregnancy or lactation were excluded. Clinical symptoms, serum thyroxine, TRAb, thyroid ultrasound and orbital computed tomography formed the basis of the diagnosis. Using Ficoll-Paque density gradient centrifugation, PBMCs were isolated from over 8.5 ml of fresh peripheral blood. Total RNA was extracted using Trizol reagent, and RNA quality was checked on an Agilent 2100 Bioanalyzer. For repertoire sequencing, TCR beta CDR3 regions were amplified from RNA transcripts. The first round of RT-PCR was done with HTBI primers and the Qiagen OneStep RT-PCR kit, and was followed by a second round of multiplex PCR, then size selection and purification. Libraries were sequenced on an Illumina HiSeq2000 using paired-end 100 bp reads. The authors' analysis ran thus. SOAPnuke was used for read processing, and reads with adapters, uncalled bases, a mean Phred below 15, or no exact constant-primer or identifier match were discarded. COPE v1.2.5 was used to merge high-quality paired reads. Each unique nucleotide sequence was treated as a clonotype, and MiTCR v1.1 was used to align the clonotypes to the IMGT TRB V, D and J references. The analysis was limited to V-J combinations with a frequency above 0.0001, which together covered 99% to 99.2% of repertoires. A TCR clonal expansion and chaos score per V-J combination was defined as the ratio of F50 clonal expansion to chaos observed in the TCRdist matrix. Welch's t-statistics and random forest were used to narrow the features down to around twelve V-J combinations, which were then fed into a naive Bayes classifier. The similarity between thyroid and blood repertoires was quantified using the Morisita-Horn index. TCRdb took the public reads, trimmed them with fastp at Q25, ran MiXCR for clone calling and kept in-frame beta chains. Duplicate CDR3 protein sequences are folded into a single record with the most common DNA and genes. The V and J calls and clone size come from TCRdb's table, not from the authors' own analysis. In all, the sample holds hundreds of thousands of distinct CDR3 sequences, and roughly 21% of those were seen once. The ten most abundant clones make up around 40% of the sample.

The germline V gene yields SGHRS for CDR1 and YFSETQ for CDR2. After removal of 8 bases from V and 7 bases from J, the junction retains 8 bases not matched to a gene. The CDR3 spans 12 residues, from the cysteine through the phenylalanine. This entry keeps only the CDR3 DNA: 36 bases, framed from base 1. This clonotype has at least ten counts. Its antigen is unknown. The sample holds no much larger clone one base away, and base qualities are not on file. The receptor was isolated from a woman in her fifties or sixties with Graves' ophthalmopathy. Donor details come from another sample of the same person, matched by shared clones. The sequencing input was peripheral blood. The chain was built from TRBV5-1 and TRBJ1-2; TRBD1 lines up with 7 middle nucleotides. CDR3 protein: CASSRGVGGYTF. The base sequence is TGCGCCAGTTCCAGGGGGGTTGGTGGCTACACCTTC.